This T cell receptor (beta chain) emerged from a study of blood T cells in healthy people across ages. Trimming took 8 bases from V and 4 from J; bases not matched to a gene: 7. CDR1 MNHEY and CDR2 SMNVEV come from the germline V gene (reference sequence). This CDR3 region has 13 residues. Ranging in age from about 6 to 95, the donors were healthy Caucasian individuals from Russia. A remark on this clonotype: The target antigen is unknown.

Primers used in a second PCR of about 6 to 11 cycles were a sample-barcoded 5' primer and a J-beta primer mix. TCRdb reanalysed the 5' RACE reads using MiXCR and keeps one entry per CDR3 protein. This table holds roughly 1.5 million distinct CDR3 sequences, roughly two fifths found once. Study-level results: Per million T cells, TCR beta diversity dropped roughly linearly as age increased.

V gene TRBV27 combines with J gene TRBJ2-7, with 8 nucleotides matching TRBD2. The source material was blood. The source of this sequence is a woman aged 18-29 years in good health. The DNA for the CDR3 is TGTGCCAGCCGACTAGCGCCTTATTACGAGCAGTACTTC. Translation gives CASRLAPYYEQYF.